This TCR beta chain comes out of a study of T cell changes during pregnancy in multiple sclerosis. The trim removed 1 base at V and 5 bases at J, leaving 9 bases unmatched. CDR1 and CDR2 (germline): LGHNA, YNFKEQ. CDR3 length: 17 residues. Sequenced by immunoSEQ multiplex PCR; TCRdb stores in-frame clones only, minus some. This sample has tens of thousands of clones, with roughly 89% found just once. The rearrangement joins TRBV4-2 to TRBJ2-5; 11 bases fit TRBD2. This receptor was obtained from a female donor in good health, enrolled as a control in a pregnancy study. Sample: CD8+ T cells from peripheral blood mononuclear cells, taken in the first trimester of pregnancy. CDR3 region: CASSQVGSGGAGETQYF. The CDR3 bases are TGTGCCAGCAGCCAAGTGGGTAGCGGGGGGGCGGGGGAGACCCAGTACTTC.